This TCR beta chain stems from a study of CD8 T cells in ankylosing spondylitis. General observations from the study: Reactive arthritis synovial fluid and blood previously showed some of these motif variants. The clones that were linked to disease were reported to be significantly enriched in matched synovial fluid samples from ankylosing spondylitis patients.

Quantitative 5'-RACE was performed with molecular barcodes, and it yielded the TCR beta libraries. Via MiXCR, TCRdb re-called the 5' RACE reads, giving one row per CDR3 protein. The sample includes 230,000 or so distinct CDR3 sequences, 18% of them seen just once. J lost 4 bases, V lost 2 bases, and 1 base had no gene match. The CDR3 is 15 residues long. Germline V gene sequence: CDR1 MGHRA, CDR2 YSYEKL. About this clonotype: No antigen is known for it.

This receptor was identified in a male donor with ankylosing spondylitis or in good health (not recorded which). The chain joins TRBV4-1 to TRBJ2-7, with 14 nucleotides matching TRBD2. The sequenced sample consisted of blood, either unsorted or a sorted T cell fraction (not recorded which). The CDR3 sequence: CASSQRTSGRYEQYF. In nucleotides, the CDR3 is TGCGCCAGCAGCCAAAGGACTAGCGGGAGGTACGAGCAGTACTTC.